Following are 5 T cell receptor beta chains from one sample sequenced in a study of CXCR3-negative and CXCR3-positive naive CD8 T cells. These receptors have no identified antigens. Libraries were UMI-labeled 5' RACE TRB cDNA. TCRdb re-analyzed the 5' RACE reads; it lists each CDR3 protein once, without DNA. The sample totals about 89,000 distinct CDR3 sequences; its top ten clones hold approximately 0.53%. Findings and limits, study-wide: CXCR3-positive naive cells carried more hydrophobic TRB CDR3s than CXCR3-negative ones.

The specimen sequenced was naive CXCR3+ CD8+ T cells from blood. As to subset: CD45RO-CCR7+CD27+CD95- naive CD8+ T cells expressing CXCR3 (TNR3+). The receptors were gathered from a human donor in good health. Some clones in this sample may be carry-over from other donors' samples.

This rearrangement joins TRBV7-7 to TRBJ2-7; TCRdb calls TRBD2, which cannot be checked without DNA. The CDR3 is made up of 22 amino acids. Germline values: CDR1 SSHAT, CDR2 FNYEAQ (reference sequence). CDR3 sequence reads: CASSLACWGWEGLPSRSYEQYF.

This chain uses TRBV11-2 with TRBJ2-7; TCRdb returns TRBD1, unconfirmable since there is no DNA. The CDR3 consists of 13 residues. In germline, CDR1 is SGHAT, CDR2 FQNNGV. The CDR3: CASSFGGSSEQYF.

The V gene is TRBV20-1, the J gene TRBJ2-7; the TCRdb D gene call, TRBD1, has no DNA to confirm it. Looked up from germline, CDR1 is DFQATT and CDR2 is SNEGSKA (reference sequence). There are 14 residues in the CDR3. CDR3 residues: CSARTREILAEQYF.

The chain links TRBV4-1 to TRBJ1-1; TCRdb reports TRBD1, a call that lacks DNA to check it against. Germline V gene sequence: CDR1 MGHRA, CDR2 YSYEKL. The CDR3 has 15 amino acids. CDR3 in amino acids: CASRADTGGDTEAFF.

The chain has TRBV5-1 and TRBJ2-3; lacking DNA, the TRBD2 call made by TCRdb goes unchecked. There are 16 residues in the CDR3. Germline V lookup: CDR1 SGHRS, CDR2 YFSETQ. The CDR3 sequence: CASSTASGGFTDTQYF.